These 13 T cell receptor beta chains share one sample of origin, sequenced in a study of blood T cell repertoires in COVID-19. The data were produced by immunoSEQ multiplex PCR, yet TCRdb's version contains in-frame clones alone and is incomplete. The table lists about 280,000 clones, about 80% of them singletons. The sample consisted of peripheral blood. The receptors derive from a woman between 50 and 59 years old who had recovered from COVID-19.

This clone was seen more than once but under ten times. The chain is built from TRBV7-2 and TRBJ2-1; 7 bases are a match to TRBD2. The CDR3 spans 15 residues. Trimming removed 5 bases from V and 8 bases from J; junction bases left unmatched: 12. Germline V gives CDR1 SGHTA, CDR2 FQGNSA. CDR3 bases: TGTGCCAGCAGCCCCAGAGCGGGACCGAGGGATGAGCAGTTCTTC. Its protein product is CASSPRAGPRDEQFF. Filled out from reference TRBV7-2 and TRBJ2-1, the complete variable domain reads GAGVSQSPSNKVTEKGKDVELRCDPISGHTALYWYRQSLGQGLEFLIYFQGNSAPDKSGLPSDRFSAERTGGSVSTLTIQRTQQEDSAVYLCASSPRAGPRDEQFFGPGTRLTVL.

The chain is built from TRBV27 and TRBJ2-7, with D perhaps matching TRBD2 (6 bases). Trimming cost V 7 bases and J 3 bases, with 19 bases left between them. CDR1 and CDR2 (germline): MNHEY, SMNVEV (reference sequence). This CDR3 has 15 amino acids. The CDR3 DNA reads TGTGCCAGCACCACCTTTAGCGGACCCCTCTACGAGCAGTACTTC. Amino acid sequence: CASTTFSGPLYEQYF.

The chain has TRBV6-1 and TRBJ1-5; D not certain. The CDR3 is 16 amino acids. The germline gives CDR1 MNHNS, CDR2 SASEGT. Between the trimmed V and J ends, which lost 3 bases and 7 bases, there was a span of 19 bases. CDR3 loop: CASSDPESGFRQPQHF. The DNA for the CDR3 is TGTGCCAGCAGTGACCCAGAGTCGGGGTTTCGCCAGCCCCAGCATTTT.

The chain uses TRBV6-1 and TRBJ2-3; 8 nucleotides line up with TRBD2. After removal of 6 bases from V and 3 bases from J, the junction contained 11 bases not matched to a gene. Per germline, CDR1 MNHNS and CDR2 SASEGT. The CDR3 length is 16 residues. CDR3 sequence reads: CASRESGGGHTDTQYF. The CDR3 bases are TGTGCCAGCAGAGAATCCGGGGGGGGCCATACAGATACGCAGTATTTT.

The chain joins TRBV7-9 to TRBJ2-7, with unresolved D. The V gene's germline CDR1 is SEHNR and CDR2 FQNEAQ (reference sequence). Between the trimmed V and J ends, which lost 5 bases and 2 bases, there was a span of 10 bases. This CDR3 has 13 residues. For the CDR3, the DNA is TGTGCCAGCAGCCCTGGGCCCGCCTACGAGCAGTACTTC. This translates into CASSPGPAYEQYF.

The V and J genes are TRBV7-9 and TRBJ1-1, with D maybe TRBD1 (5 bases). Germline V gene sequence: CDR1 SEHNR, CDR2 FQNEAQ (reference sequence). The CDR3 has 14 residues. V lost 6 bases and J 4 bases, leaving 15 bases between the germline ends. This CDR3 reads CASRDQGKPTEAFF. CDR3 DNA sequence: TGTGCCAGCAGGGATCAGGGTAAGCCCACTGAAGCTTTCTTT.

The chain has TRBV11-3 and TRBJ2-4; D is possibly TRBD2 (6 bases). The CDR3 spans 21 residues. Germline values: CDR1 SGHNT, CDR2 YENEEA. Trimming took off 0 bases at V and 6 bases at J, with 30 bases between the two ends. The chain's CDR3 is CASSLEPRLVPKAAEGNIQYF. The CDR3 DNA follows: TGTGCCAGCAGCTTAGAACCCAGACTAGTGCCGAAAGCCGCCGAGGGAAACATTCAGTACTTC.

This rearrangement joins TRBV6-2 or TRBV6-3 to TRBJ2-7, with a weak D call TRBD1 (6 bases). Germline V gives CDR1 MNHEY, CDR2 SVGEGT. The ends were cut back, 0 bases at V and 0 bases at J, with 9 bases in the middle. The CDR3 loop spans 15 amino acids. The CDR3 nucleotides read TGTGCCAGCAGTTACTCGAGAGGGGGCTCCTACGAGCAGTACTTC. As protein: CASSYSRGGSYEQYF.

V and J are TRBV6-5 and TRBJ2-7; D perhaps matches TRBD1 (6 bases). In germline, CDR1 is MNHEY, CDR2 SVGAGI. The length of the CDR3 is 14 residues. Trimming shortened V by 6 bases and J by 9 bases, and 21 bases separated the two germline ends. The CDR3 reads CASSSGTNHYGQYF. The CDR3 DNA is TGTGCCAGCAGCTCCGGGACAAATCATTATGGGCAGTACTTC.

The chain employs TRBV28 and TRBJ1-3; TRBD1 might be the D (6 bases). This CDR3 is built from 13 residues. Trimming removed 8 bases from V and 4 bases from J, with 12 bases in between. Germline V gives CDR1 MDHEN, CDR2 SYDVKM. The CDR3: CASAQGSGNTIYF. The DNA of the CDR3 is TGTGCCAGCGCCCAGGGGTCCGGAAACACCATATATTTT.

The chain links TRBV19 to TRBJ1-1, with a weak D call TRBD1 (6 bases). Germline values: CDR1 LNHDA, CDR2 SQIVND (reference sequence). The CDR3 contains 13 residues. Trimming left V 5 bases short and J 2 bases short, with 9 bases between. The DNA of the CDR3 is TGTGCCAGTAGTTCAGGGGTTAACACTGAAGCTTTCTTT. Translation: CASSSGVNTEAFF.

This clone occurred a few times. The CDR3 here is CASTFSSNQPQHF. The CDR3 DNA follows: TGTGCCAGCACCTTTTCGAGCAATCAGCCCCAGCATTTT. The chain couples TRBV7-9 to TRBJ1-5, with D unresolved. Germline CDR1 and CDR2: SEHNR and FQNEAQ (reference sequence). The germline V and J ends were trimmed by 7 bases and 1 base, with 8 bases remaining between them. This CDR3 comprises 13 residues.

This clone appeared once. The chain uses TRBV4-3 and TRBJ2-3, with D possibly matching TRBD2 (5 bases). The V gene's germline CDR1 is LGHNA and CDR2 YSLEER. The V end was cut by 0 bases, the J end by 4 bases, with 5 bases between. The CDR3 totals 13 residues. CDR3 residues: CASSQERADTQYF. CDR3 bases: TGCGCCAGCAGCCAAGAGAGGGCAGATACGCAGTATTTT.